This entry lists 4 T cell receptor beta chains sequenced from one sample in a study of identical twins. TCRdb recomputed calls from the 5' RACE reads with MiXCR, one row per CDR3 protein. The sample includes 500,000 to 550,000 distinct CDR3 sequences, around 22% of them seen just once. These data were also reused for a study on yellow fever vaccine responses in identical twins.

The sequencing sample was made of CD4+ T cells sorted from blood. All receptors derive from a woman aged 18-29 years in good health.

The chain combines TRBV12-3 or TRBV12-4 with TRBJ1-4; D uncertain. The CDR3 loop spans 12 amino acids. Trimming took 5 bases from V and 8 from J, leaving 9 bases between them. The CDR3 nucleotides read TGTGCCAGCAGTACGGAGACAGAAAAACTGTTTTTT. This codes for CASSTETEKLFF.

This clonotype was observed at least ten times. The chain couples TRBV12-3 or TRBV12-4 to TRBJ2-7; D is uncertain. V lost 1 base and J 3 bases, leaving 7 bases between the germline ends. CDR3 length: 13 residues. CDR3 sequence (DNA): TGTGCCAGCAGTTTAGGACGGAACTACGAGCAGTACGTC. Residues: CASSLGRNYEQYV.

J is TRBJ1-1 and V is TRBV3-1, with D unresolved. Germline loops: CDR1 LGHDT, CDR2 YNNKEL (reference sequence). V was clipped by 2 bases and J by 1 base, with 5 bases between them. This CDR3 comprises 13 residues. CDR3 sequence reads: CASSQLRNTEAFF. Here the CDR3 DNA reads TGTGCCAGCAGCCAACTCAGGAACACTGAAGCTTTCTTT.

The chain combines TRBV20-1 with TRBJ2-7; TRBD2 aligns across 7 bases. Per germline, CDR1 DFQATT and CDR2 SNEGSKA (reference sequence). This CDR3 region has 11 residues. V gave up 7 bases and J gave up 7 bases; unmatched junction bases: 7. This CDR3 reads CSGLAVDEQYV. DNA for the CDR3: TGCAGTGGGCTAGCGGTGGATGAGCAGTACGTC.